Each of the 10 T cell receptor beta chains below was sequenced from the same sample in a study of CD8 T cells in Susac syndrome. With random hexamers, reverse transcription was performed on about 0.5 to 1 ug of RNA. TCRdb independently ran MiXCR on the immunoSEQ multiplex PCR reads; one entry per CDR3 protein. The sample holds about 140,000 distinct CDR3 sequences, 85% to 95% seen once. Sequenced: CD4+ T cells from PBMCs. These receptors all come from a human donor with Susac syndrome.

This chain uses TRBV20-1 with TRBJ2-7; maybe TRBD2 (6 bases). The CDR3 extends over 15 amino acids. CDR1 and CDR2 (germline): DFQATT, SNEGSKA (reference sequence). V was pared by 4 bases and J by 6 bases, with 22 bases between. This CDR3 reads CSAILGGVVGAEQYF. CDR3 DNA sequence: TGCAGTGCTATTTTAGGCGGGGTAGTTGGAGCCGAGCAGTACTTC.

This clonotype was observed a single time. The rearrangement links TRBV14 to TRBJ2-1; a weak D match, TRBD2 (7 bases). Germline CDR1 reads SGHDN; CDR2 reads FVKESK. The germline V and J ends were trimmed by 0 bases and 5 bases, with 14 bases remaining between them. The CDR3 is 16 residues long. CDR3 nucleotide sequence: TGTGCCAGCAGCCAAGATGGGGGGGGGCCTAACAATGAGCAGTTCTTC. Protein sequence: CASSQDGGGPNNEQFF.

The V and J genes are TRBV4-3 and TRBJ1-2, with 8 bases fitting TRBD1. The trim removed 1 base at V and 7 bases at J, leaving 8 bases unmatched. CDR1 is LGHNA, CDR2 YSLEER, per germline. The CDR3 runs to 15 residues. The CDR3 sequence is CASSQATQGAVGYTF. CDR3 coding DNA: TGCGCCAGCAGCCAAGCGACGCAGGGGGCAGTTGGCTACACCTTC.

The chain employs TRBV18 and TRBJ2-7, with a weak D call TRBD1 (6 bases). The CDR3 is 14 amino acids. V was cut by 4 bases and J by 4 bases, with 14 bases left in between. The germline CDR1 and CDR2 sequences are KGHSH and LQKENI. In nucleotides, the CDR3 is TGTGCCAGCTCACAACAGGGTGGTGGGTACGAGCAGTACTTC. Amino acids: CASSQQGGGYEQYF.

The J gene is TRBJ1-5, the V gene TRBV5-1; D not certain. CDR3 length: 13 amino acids. Germline CDR1 and CDR2: SGHRS and YFSETQ. Deletions cut 4 bases from V and 7 bases from J, with 12 bases between. CDR3 in DNA: TGCGCCAGCAGCCTCTCGGTAGACCAGCCCCAGCATTTT. It yields the protein CASSLSVDQPQHF.

The chain carries TRBV6-1 and TRBJ2-4; TRBD1 matches at 12 bases. Germline V gene lookup returns CDR1 MNHNS and CDR2 SASEGT. This CDR3 has 13 residues. The junction had 1 base not matched to a gene; V was cut back by 6 bases and J by 7 bases. The CDR3 DNA reads TGTGCCAGCAGAGGGACAGGGGGCAACATTCAGTACTTC. Translated: CASRGTGGNIQYF.

V usage is TRBV5-1 and J usage is TRBJ1-1, with TRBD1 identical over 7 bases. Unmatched junction bases numbered 8, after V lost 5 bases and J lost 7 bases. The CDR3 consists of 13 residues. From germline, CDR1 is SGHRS and CDR2 YFSETQ. The DNA of the CDR3 is TGCGCCAGCAGATCGACAGGGCTGGGTGAAGCTTTCTTT. Amino acids: CASRSTGLGEAFF. The full variable domain, with the rest looked up from reference TRBV5-1 and TRBJ1-1, is KAGVTQTPRYLIKTRGQQVTLSCSPISGHRSVSWYQQTPGQGLQFLFEYFSETQRNKGNFPGRFSGRQFSNSRSEMNVSTLELGDSALYLCASRSTGLGEAFFGQGTRLTVV.

The sample holds a few counts of this clonotype. The chain carries TRBV29-1 and TRBJ2-1; no definite D call. The germline V gene has CDR1 SQVTM and CDR2 ANQGSEA. The germline V and J ends were trimmed by 6 bases and 0 bases, with 12 bases remaining between them. This CDR3 is built from 14 residues. CDR3 protein: CSVGGGSSYNEQFF. The CDR3 DNA reads TGCAGCGTCGGTGGTGGCAGCTCCTACAATGAGCAGTTCTTC.

V gene TRBV4-1 combines with J gene TRBJ2-7; either TRBD1 or TRBD2 may fit D (6 bases each). Germline V lookup: CDR1 MGHRA, CDR2 YSYEKL. The CDR3 sequence is 16 residues long. Trimming shortened V by 4 bases and J by 7 bases, and 23 bases separated the two germline ends. In DNA, the CDR3 is TGCGCCAGCAGCCCGGGGACTGGACAGACCTTCCGGGAGCAGTACTTC. Translation: CASSPGTGQTFREQYF.

This clonotype has more than one count but fewer than ten. The chain uses TRBV12-3 or TRBV12-4 and TRBJ1-1, with D perhaps TRBD1 (5 bases). V dropped 4 bases and J dropped 1 base, with 7 bases sitting between them. The CDR3 contains 13 residues. The CDR3: CASSSTANTEAFF. DNA of the CDR3: TGTGCCAGCAGTTCGACAGCGAACACTGAAGCTTTCTTT.